The rows below give T cell receptor beta chains drawn from one sample of a study of immune characterization of retroperitoneal liposarcoma. One entry per CDR3 protein results from TCRdb running MiXCR on the PCR reads. The profile shows 12,000 or so distinct CDR3 sequences, roughly 28% of them singletons. Sequenced input: tumor tissue. Receptors originate from a female donor with retroperitoneal liposarcoma. CDR3s include the opening cysteine and the closing phenylalanine or tryptophan. A D gene is named only where the DNA matches it firmly. Rows may omit the clone size; those that give it use once, few, many or a size class.

abundance: many
j_gene: TRBJ1-2
d_gene: TRBD1
v_gene: TRBV11-3
len: 14
CDR3aa: CASSFQGEYGGYTF
CDR3nt: TGTGCCAGCAGCTTCCAGGGGGAGTATGGCGGCTACACCTTC

abundance: few
j_gene: TRBJ2-2
d_gene: TRBD1
v_gene: TRBV7-2
len: 15
CDR3aa: CASRGDRGNTGELFF
CDR3nt: TGTGCCAGCAGAGGGGACAGGGGGAACACCGGGGAGCTGTTTTTT

abundance: few
j_gene: TRBJ2-5
d_gene: TRBD2
v_gene: TRBV6-1
len: 12
CDR3aa: CATRAGGETQYF
CDR3nt: TGTGCCACACGAGCGGGAGGGGAGACCCAGTACTTC

abundance: medium-sized
j_gene: TRBJ2-5
d_gene: TRBD2
v_gene: TRBV7-2
len: 16
CDR3aa: CASSMRSSGSLETQYF
CDR3nt: TGTGCCAGCAGCATGCGCTCGAGCGGGAGTCTAGAGACCCAGTACTTC

abundance: .
j_gene: TRBJ1-6
d_gene: .
v_gene: TRBV11-2
len: 15
CDR3aa: CASSQGLATVSPLHF
CDR3nt: TGTGCCAGCAGCCAAGGACTTGCCACCGTCTCTCCCCTCCACTTT

abundance: once
j_gene: TRBJ2-7
d_gene: .
v_gene: TRBV11-2
len: 14
CDR3aa: CASSLVRGGVEQYF
CDR3nt: TGTGCCAGCAGCTTAGTTCGAGGAGGGGTCGAGCAGTACTTC

abundance: .
j_gene: TRBJ2-7
d_gene: .
v_gene: TRBV5-3
len: 14
CDR3aa: CASSPKQKTYEQYF
CDR3nt: TGTGCCAGCAGCCCCAAACAGAAAACCTACGAGCAGTACTTC

abundance: few
j_gene: TRBJ2-7
d_gene: .
v_gene: TRBV12-3/TRBV12-4
len: 14
CDR3aa: CASSLAGAHNEQYF
CDR3nt: TGTGCCAGCAGTTTAGCGGGGGCCCATAATGAGCAGTACTTC

abundance: .
j_gene: TRBJ2-1
d_gene: TRBD1
v_gene: TRBV6-2/TRBV6-3
len: 16
CDR3aa: CASSFRMPGQSYEQFF
CDR3nt: TGTGCCAGCAGTTTCCGCATGCCGGGACAGTCCTACGAGCAGTTCTTC

abundance: medium-sized
j_gene: TRBJ2-6
d_gene: .
v_gene: TRBV7-2
len: 15
CDR3aa: CASSLMADGANVLTF
CDR3nt: TGTGCCAGCAGCTTAATGGCGGACGGGGCCAACGTCCTGACTTTC

abundance: few
j_gene: TRBJ2-1
d_gene: TRBD1
v_gene: TRBV27
len: 14
CDR3aa: CASISMGQYNEQFF
CDR3nt: TGTGCCAGCATCTCCATGGGACAGTACAATGAGCAGTTCTTT

abundance: .
j_gene: TRBJ2-5
d_gene: TRBD2
v_gene: TRBV6-1
len: 14
CDR3aa: CASSFYSGRGEQYF
CDR3nt: TGTGCCAGCAGTTTCTATAGCGGGAGAGGGGAGCAGTACTTC

abundance: .
j_gene: TRBJ2-7
d_gene: .
v_gene: TRBV12-3/TRBV12-4
len: 14
CDR3aa: CASSFRQLGNEQYF
CDR3nt: TGTGCCAGCAGTTTTAGACAGCTAGGGAATGAGCAGTACTTC

abundance: few
j_gene: TRBJ2-5
d_gene: TRBD2
v_gene: TRBV6-5
len: 15
CDR3aa: CASSLGLAGAETQYF
CDR3nt: TGTGCCAGCAGTTTGGGACTAGCGGGAGCAGAGACCCAGTACTTC

abundance: few
j_gene: TRBJ2-5
d_gene: TRBD2
v_gene: TRBV6-1
len: 14
CDR3aa: CASSPGLAGNEQYF
CDR3nt: TGTGCCAGCAGCCCGGGACTAGCGGGGAATGAGCAGTACTTC

abundance: medium-sized
j_gene: TRBJ1-5
d_gene: .
v_gene: TRBV6-1
len: 14
CDR3aa: CASTRGGSNQPQHF
CDR3nt: TGTGCCAGCACTAGGGGGGGTAGCAATCAGCCCCAGCATTTT

abundance: many
j_gene: TRBJ2-1
d_gene: .
v_gene: TRBV12-3/TRBV12-4
len: 11
CDR3aa: CASSLSTEQFF
CDR3nt: TGTGCCAGCAGTTTAAGCACCGAGCAGTTCTTC

abundance: .
j_gene: TRBJ2-2
d_gene: TRBD1
v_gene: TRBV6-6
len: 16
CDR3aa: CASSYRRTGGAGELFF
CDR3nt: TGTGCCAGCAGTTACCGGCGGACAGGGGGTGCCGGGGAGCTGTTTTTT

abundance: .
j_gene: TRBJ2-1
d_gene: .
v_gene: TRBV12-3/TRBV12-4
len: 14
CDR3aa: CASSLNQGQETQFF
CDR3nt: TGTGCCAGCAGTCTAAACCAGGGTCAAGAGACCCAGTTCTTC

abundance: .
j_gene: TRBJ1-3
d_gene: .
v_gene: TRBV7-2
len: 13
CDR3aa: CASSWTAGNTIYF
CDR3nt: TGTGCCAGCAGTTGGACAGCTGGAAACACCATATATTTT

abundance: many
j_gene: TRBJ2-1
d_gene: TRBD2
v_gene: TRBV6-1
len: 13
CDR3aa: CASSGGGKETQFF
CDR3nt: TGTGCCAGCAGCGGGGGGGGGAAAGAGACCCAGTTCTTC

abundance: once
j_gene: TRBJ1-2
d_gene: .
v_gene: TRBV12-3/TRBV12-4
len: 15
CDR3aa: CASSAPGTTNYGYTF
CDR3nt: TGTGCCAGCAGTGCTCCCGGGACGACTAACTATGGCTACACCTTC

abundance: medium-sized
j_gene: TRBJ2-1
d_gene: .
v_gene: TRBV7-2
len: 16
CDR3aa: CASSLVLAVSYNEQFF
CDR3nt: TGTGCCAGCAGCTTAGTATTAGCGGTTTCCTACAATGAGCAGTTCTTC

abundance: many
j_gene: TRBJ2-5
d_gene: TRBD1
v_gene: TRBV7-6
len: 15
CDR3aa: CASSLKGQGMETQYF
CDR3nt: TGTGCCAGCAGCTTAAAGGGACAGGGGATGGAGACCCAGTACTTC

abundance: medium-sized
j_gene: TRBJ2-7
d_gene: TRBD2
v_gene: TRBV7-2
len: 18
CDR3aa: CASSLRVTSGRFYNEQYF
CDR3nt: TGTGCCAGCAGCTTAAGGGTCACTAGCGGGAGATTCTACAATGAGCAGTACTTC

abundance: many
j_gene: TRBJ2-7
d_gene: .
v_gene: TRBV11-3
len: 11
CDR3aa: CASSLTHEQYF
CDR3nt: TGTGCCAGCAGCTTAACCCATGAGCAGTACTTC

abundance: .
j_gene: TRBJ2-5
d_gene: .
v_gene: TRBV7-2
len: 13
CDR3aa: CASSRTLGETQYF
CDR3nt: TGTGCCAGCAGCCGGACTTTAGGCGAGACCCAGTACTTC

abundance: few
j_gene: TRBJ2-5
d_gene: TRBD2
v_gene: TRBV7-2
len: 15
CDR3aa: CASSMQAGVRETQYF
CDR3nt: TGTGCCAGCAGCATGCAAGCGGGAGTTAGGGAGACCCAGTACTTC

abundance: many
j_gene: TRBJ2-1
d_gene: .
v_gene: TRBV6-1
len: 17
CDR3aa: CATAKTPGVWPYNEQFF
CDR3nt: TGTGCCACCGCAAAAACCCCTGGGGTTTGGCCGTACAATGAGCAGTTCTTC

abundance: many
j_gene: TRBJ1-5
d_gene: .
v_gene: TRBV6-1
len: 12
CDR3aa: CASSEGGKPQHF
CDR3nt: TGTGCCAGCAGTGAAGGGGGCAAGCCCCAGCATTTT

abundance: few
j_gene: TRBJ2-7
d_gene: .
v_gene: TRBV11-3
len: 15
CDR3aa: CASSLGHQGSNEQYF
CDR3nt: TGTGCCAGCAGCTTGGGACATCAGGGGTCCAATGAGCAGTACTTC

abundance: few
j_gene: TRBJ2-4
d_gene: .
v_gene: TRBV11-1
len: 13
CDR3aa: CASSSVSPGEQYF
CDR3nt: TGTGCCAGCAGCTCGGTATCACCGGGTGAGCAGTACTTC

abundance: medium-sized
j_gene: TRBJ2-3
d_gene: .
v_gene: TRBV6-1
len: 13
CDR3aa: CATETSGTDTQYF
CDR3nt: TGTGCCACCGAGACAAGCGGCACAGATACGCAGTATTTT

abundance: many
j_gene: TRBJ2-2
d_gene: .
v_gene: TRBV6-5
len: 15
CDR3aa: CASSYGQRNTGELFF
CDR3nt: TGTGCCAGCAGTTACGGCCAGAGGAACACCGGGGAGCTGTTTTTT

abundance: many
j_gene: TRBJ2-3
d_gene: .
v_gene: TRBV7-2
len: 14
CDR3aa: CASSLVAGFDTQYF
CDR3nt: TGTGCCAGCAGCTTAGTGGCAGGGTTCGATACGCAGTATTTT

abundance: many
j_gene: TRBJ2-1
d_gene: TRBD1
v_gene: TRBV6-5
len: 17
CDR3aa: CASSYMKDTGTAFEQFF
CDR3nt: TGTGCCAGCAGTTACATGAAAGATACCGGGACAGCTTTCGAGCAGTTCTTC

abundance: medium-sized
j_gene: TRBJ2-1
d_gene: TRBD2
v_gene: TRBV12-3/TRBV12-4
len: 14
CDR3aa: CASRLAGVSDEQFF
CDR3nt: TGTGCCAGCAGACTAGCGGGAGTGAGTGATGAGCAGTTCTTC

abundance: medium-sized
j_gene: TRBJ1-1
d_gene: .
v_gene: TRBV6-1
len: 14
CDR3aa: CASFSRGGNTEAFF
CDR3nt: TGTGCCAGCTTTTCCCGAGGGGGAAACACTGAAGCTTTCTTT

abundance: few
j_gene: TRBJ2-1
d_gene: .
v_gene: TRBV24-1
len: 15
CDR3aa: CATSGGPGATREQFF
CDR3nt: TGTGCCACCTCCGGCGGACCGGGGGCTACAAGGGAGCAGTTCTTC

abundance: .
j_gene: TRBJ2-4
d_gene: .
v_gene: TRBV11-3
len: 16
CDR3aa: CASSLDLGQSYNEQYF
CDR3nt: TGTGCCAGCAGCTTAGATCTGGGACAAAGCTACAATGAGCAGTACTTC

abundance: few
j_gene: TRBJ2-7
d_gene: TRBD2
v_gene: TRBV7-2
len: 16
CDR3aa: CASSPRGGSGKYEQYF
CDR3nt: TGTGCCAGCAGCCCCCGGGGGGGTAGCGGGAAGTACGAGCAGTACTTC

abundance: medium-sized
j_gene: TRBJ2-5
d_gene: .
v_gene: TRBV7-9
len: 15
CDR3aa: CASSKGGAFKETQYF
CDR3nt: TGTGCCAGCAGTAAAGGGGGGGCTTTCAAGGAGACCCAGTACTTC

abundance: .
j_gene: TRBJ2-1
d_gene: .
v_gene: TRBV19
len: 15
CDR3aa: CASSPPTGLGNEQFF
CDR3nt: TGTGCCAGTAGTCCGCCGACGGGACTTGGGAATGAGCAGTTCTTC

abundance: large
j_gene: TRBJ2-1
d_gene: TRBD2
v_gene: TRBV6-1
len: 16
CDR3aa: CASSSPGTSSYNEQFF
CDR3nt: TGTGCCAGCAGTTCTCCCGGGACTAGCTCCTACAATGAGCAGTTCTTC

abundance: few
j_gene: TRBJ1-5
d_gene: TRBD1
v_gene: TRBV6-1
len: 15
CDR3aa: CASSTDRAGNQPQHF
CDR3nt: TGTGCCAGCAGTACGGACAGGGCGGGCAATCAGCCCCAGCATTTT

abundance: few
j_gene: TRBJ2-5
d_gene: .
v_gene: TRBV12-3/TRBV12-4
len: 15
CDR3aa: CASSFLRQGNNEQYF
CDR3nt: TGTGCCAGCAGTTTCTTAAGGCAGGGAAACAATGAGCAGTACTTC

abundance: few
j_gene: TRBJ2-1
d_gene: TRBD1
v_gene: TRBV10-3
len: 15
CDR3aa: CAISEMSGGYNEQFF
CDR3nt: TGTGCCATCAGTGAGATGTCAGGGGGCTACAATGAGCAGTTCTTC

abundance: .
j_gene: TRBJ2-7
d_gene: TRBD1
v_gene: TRBV12-3/TRBV12-4
len: 14
CDR3aa: CASAPGQGAYEQYF
CDR3nt: TGTGCCAGCGCCCCGGGACAGGGGGCGTACGAGCAGTACTTC

abundance: .
j_gene: TRBJ2-6
d_gene: TRBD1
v_gene: TRBV6-1
len: 17
CDR3aa: CASSARTGGSGANVLTF
CDR3nt: TGTGCCAGCAGTGCCAGGACAGGGGGTTCTGGGGCCAACGTCCTGACTTTC